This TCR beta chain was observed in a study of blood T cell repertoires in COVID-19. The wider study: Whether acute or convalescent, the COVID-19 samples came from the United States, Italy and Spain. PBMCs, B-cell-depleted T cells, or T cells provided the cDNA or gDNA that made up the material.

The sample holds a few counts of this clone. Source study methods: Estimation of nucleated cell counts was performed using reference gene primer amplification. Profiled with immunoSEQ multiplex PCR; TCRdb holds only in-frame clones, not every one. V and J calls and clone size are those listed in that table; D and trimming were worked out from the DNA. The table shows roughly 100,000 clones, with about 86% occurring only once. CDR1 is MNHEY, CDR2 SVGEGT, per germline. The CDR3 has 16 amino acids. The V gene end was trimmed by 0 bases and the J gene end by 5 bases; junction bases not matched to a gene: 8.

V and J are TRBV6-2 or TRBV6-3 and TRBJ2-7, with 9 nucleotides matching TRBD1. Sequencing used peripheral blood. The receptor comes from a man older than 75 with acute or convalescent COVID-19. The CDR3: CASSYSGTGTKDEQYF. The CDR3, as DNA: TGTGCCAGCAGTTACTCGGGGACAGGGACGAAGGACGAGCAGTACTTC.